The text below deals with one T cell receptor beta chain. This clonotype has a count of ten or more. Which antigen it targets is not known. No base-level quality is on record; no much larger clone is a single base apart. The method behind the library was RT-PCR. The data were produced on an Illumina HiSeq 2500. The public reads were reprocessed in TCRdb via fastp at Q25 and MiXCR, keeping in-frame beta chains. Records with the same CDR3 protein are collapsed into one entry carrying the most frequent genes and DNA. This sample is represented by hundreds of thousands of distinct CDR3 sequences; 12% of them were singletons. The ten top clones hold 7.8% of the sample. Counted from cysteine to phenylalanine, this CDR3 has 11 amino acids. The only DNA kept is the CDR3, 33 bases in frame from the first base. CDR1 and CDR2, looked up from the germline V gene, are SQVTM and ANQGSEA. The germline ends are 7 bases apart after V is trimmed by 4 bases and J by 4 bases.

The entry originates in a study of response to subunit inactivated influenza vaccine (dated by TCRdb to the late 2010s). Broadly, across the study: The study used deep quantitative T cell receptor repertoire profiling to track responses to a trivalent subunit inactivated influenza vaccine. Results the study describes overall, beyond this receptor: According to the authors, only a limited number of new T cells may be recruited by each seasonal influenza vaccination.

The sequenced sample was non-naive T cells sorted from PBMCs, obtained around 15 days before vaccination. In light of the paper, this sample's cell subset or site label describes: memory T cell fraction. The TCR originated in a man in his forties or fifties who received an inactivated influenza vaccine. Donor details come from another sample of the same person, matched by shared clones. In this chain, TRBV29-1 is recombined with TRBJ2-5, with the D call perhaps TRBD1 or TRBD2, as 5 bases match in each case. The nucleotide sequence is TGCAGCGTTGTGGGGGTAGAGACCCAGTACTTC. This sequence encodes CSVVGVETQYF.